The 32 T cell receptor beta chains below come from one sample, sequenced in a study of blood T cell repertoires in COVID-19. Repertoires were generated with immunoSEQ multiplex PCR, while TCRdb's copy carries only in-frame clones and drops some. Of 100,000 to 150,000 clones in the sample, approximately 80% were seen once. Sequencing input: peripheral blood. The source of these receptors is an older man with acute or convalescent COVID-19.

The sample holds one count of this clone. The chain has TRBV18 and TRBJ2-7; TRBD2 matches at 9 bases. The CDR3 is made up of 15 amino acids. The ends lost 1 base at V and 5 bases at J; junction bases unmatched: 6. Germline lookup yields CDR1 KGHSH and CDR2 LQKENI. This CDR3 reads CASSPRAGGLHEQYF. The DNA of the CDR3 is TGTGCCAGCTCACCACGGGCGGGGGGGCTCCACGAGCAGTACTTC.

V is TRBV5-4 and J is TRBJ1-2, with 9 bases matching TRBD1. Germline V gene sequence: CDR1 SGHNT, CDR2 YYREEE (reference sequence). Unmatched junction bases numbered 4, after V lost 4 bases and J lost 6 bases. The CDR3 contains 13 residues. The DNA for the CDR3 is TGTGCCAGCAGCCTTACAGGGGGCGATGGCTACACCTTC. Its protein product is CASSLTGGDGYTF.

This clone was seen once. This chain connects TRBV19 to TRBJ2-3; D gene ambiguous. The CDR3 covers 14 residues. The germline CDR1 and CDR2 sequences are LNHDA and SQIVND (reference sequence). The V end was cut by 6 bases, the J end by 4 bases, with 14 bases between. The chain's CDR3 is CASSPVARPDTQYF. The CDR3 DNA reads TGTGCCAGTAGCCCCGTAGCCCGGCCAGATACGCAGTATTTT.

In the case of this clone: The same CDR3 arises from other DNA sequences in this sample as well. This chain connects TRBV28 to TRBJ1-2, with D possibly being TRBD1 (6 bases). This CDR3 has 13 amino acids. From germline, CDR1 is MDHEN and CDR2 SYDVKM. V was shortened by 2 bases and J by 2 bases, with 6 bases between the two germline ends. CDR3 sequence: CASSLTGNYGYTF. Here the CDR3 DNA reads TGTGCCAGCAGTTTAACAGGGAACTATGGCTACACCTTC.

V and J are TRBV5-1 and TRBJ2-2; 10 bases match TRBD1. The ends lost 2 bases at V and 4 bases at J; junction bases unmatched: 5. Germline V gives CDR1 SGHRS, CDR2 YFSETQ. CDR3 length: 16 residues. The CDR3 nucleotides read TGCGCCAGCAGCTTTTCGCGGGACAGGGGCACCGGGGAGCTGTTTTTT. This codes for CASSFSRDRGTGELFF.

The CDR3 is CASSLQGDKNIQYF. The CDR3 DNA sequence: TGTGCCAGCAGTTTACAGGGGGACAAAAACATTCAGTACTTC. The chain employs TRBV28 and TRBJ2-4; 7 bases align to TRBD1. The length of the CDR3 is 14 residues. Germline V gene sequence: CDR1 MDHEN, CDR2 SYDVKM. The J segment lost 3 bases and the V segment lost 2 bases, leaving 1 base of the junction unmatched.

J is TRBJ1-2 and V is TRBV6-5, with D perhaps TRBD1 (5 bases). In germline, CDR1 is MNHEY, CDR2 SVGAGI. The CDR3 runs to 12 residues. Trimming pared 5 bases from V and 4 bases from J, leaving 8 bases between. The DNA for the CDR3 is TGTGCCAGCAGTAGACAGAGCTATGGCTACACCTTC. Translation gives CASSRQSYGYTF.

V gene TRBV11-2 combines with J gene TRBJ2-5; perhaps TRBD2 as D (6 bases). The CDR3 loop spans 14 amino acids. Germline CDR1 reads SGHAT; CDR2 reads FQNNGV. V lost 5 bases, J lost 1 base, and 11 bases lay in between. The DNA for the CDR3 is TGTGCCAGCAGCCTGAGGAGGGGCCAAGAGACCCAGTACTTC. It yields the protein CASSLRRGQETQYF.

This clone is a singleton in its sample. The chain links TRBV6-5 to TRBJ1-4, with TRBD1 matching over 7 bases. With V trimmed by 8 bases and J by 2 bases, 2 bases remained unmatched. Germline V gives CDR1 MNHEY, CDR2 SVGAGI. The CDR3 totals 13 residues. The CDR3 region is CASGGQTNEKLFF. As DNA, the CDR3 is TGTGCCAGCGGGGGACAGACTAATGAAAAACTGTTTTTT.

V and J are TRBV5-6 and TRBJ1-1, with a tentative D call TRBD1 (6 bases). The germline V gene encodes CDR1 SGHDT and CDR2 YYEEEE. Trimming shortened V by 4 bases and J by 5 bases, and 15 bases separated the two germline ends. This CDR3 contains 14 residues. The CDR3: CASSLGSRGTEAFF. As DNA, the CDR3 is TGTGCCAGCAGCCTGGGATCTAGGGGGACTGAAGCTTTCTTT. Supplemented by reference TRBV5-6 and TRBJ1-1, the full variable domain reads DAGVTQSPTHLIKTRGQQVTLRCSPKSGHDTVSWYQQALGQGPQFIFQYYEEEERQRGNFPDRFSGHQFPNYSSELNVNALLLGDSALYLCASSLGSRGTEAFFGQGTRLTVV.

This chain links TRBV5-6 with TRBJ2-2, with 9 bases matching TRBD2. The CDR3 has 16 amino acids. V shed 1 base and J 5 bases; nucleotides not matched to a gene: 6. The germline CDR1 and CDR2 sequences are SGHDT and YYEEEE. CDR3: CASSLFSGGRTGELFF. CDR3 bases: TGTGCCAGCAGCTTGTTCAGCGGGGGGAGAACCGGGGAGCTGTTTTTT.

This clone has a handful of counts. The chain couples TRBV29-1 to TRBJ1-1; D is undetermined. CDR1 is SQVTM, CDR2 ANQGSEA, per germline. Trimming cost V 6 bases and J 1 base, with 6 bases left between them. This CDR3 is built from 11 residues. The CDR3 loop reads CSVERNTEAFF. The CDR3, as DNA: TGCAGCGTGGAGAGGAACACTGAAGCTTTCTTT.

The V call is TRBV18, the J call TRBJ1-1, with a tentative D call TRBD1 (5 bases). V was pared by 0 bases and J by 4 bases, with 12 bases between. CDR1 KGHSH and CDR2 LQKENI come from the germline V gene. The CDR3 length is 15 residues. This CDR3 reads CASSPPGLGGTEAFF. CDR3 coding DNA: TGTGCCAGCTCACCACCGGGACTGGGGGGCACTGAAGCTTTCTTT.

V gene TRBV3-1 (or the pseudogene TRBV3-2) combines with J gene TRBJ1-3; D perhaps matches TRBD1 (6 bases). The V end lost 4 bases, the J end lost 4 bases, and 14 bases lay between the germline ends. The germline CDR1 and CDR2 sequences are LGHDT and YNNKEL (reference sequence). CDR3 length: 15 residues. CDR3 sequence reads: CASSLLAGAGNTIYF. DNA for the CDR3: TGTGCCAGCAGCCTCTTGGCGGGGGCGGGAAACACCATATATTTT.

The V and J genes are TRBV5-1 and TRBJ1-1; D is uncertain. CDR1 is SGHRS, CDR2 YFSETQ, per germline. The CDR3 sequence is 13 residues long. With 2 bases removed from V and 1 base from J, the gap between germline ends came to 6 bases. This CDR3 reads CASSFAENTEAFF. CDR3 in DNA: TGCGCCAGCAGCTTCGCAGAGAACACTGAAGCTTTCTTT. The complete variable domain, with remaining parts taken from reference TRBV5-1 and TRBJ1-1, reads KAGVTQTPRYLIKTRGQQVTLSCSPISGHRSVSWYQQTPGQGLQFLFEYFSETQRNKGNFPGRFSGRQFSNSRSEMNVSTLELGDSALYLCASSFAENTEAFFGQGTRLTVV.

The rearrangement links TRBV24-1 to TRBJ1-2, with a possible D match to TRBD1 (6 bases). The length of the CDR3 is 14 residues. CDR1 KGHDR and CDR2 SFDVKD come from the germline V gene. Trimming took off 3 bases at V and 4 bases at J, with 11 bases between the two ends. The CDR3 is CATSDAARGYGYTF. The CDR3 DNA reads TGTGCCACCAGTGATGCCGCCAGGGGCTATGGCTACACCTTC.

This clone was found a few times. The rearrangement links TRBV6-5 to TRBJ2-3; 7 bases fit TRBD2. V shed 7 bases, J shed 3 bases, and the junction held 4 bases outside the gene matches. This CDR3 comprises 13 residues. The germline CDR1 and CDR2 sequences are MNHEY and SVGAGI. The CDR3 here is CASKAGVTDTQYF. CDR3 DNA sequence: TGTGCCAGCAAGGCGGGGGTGACAGATACGCAGTATTTT.

The rearrangement links TRBV10-3 to TRBJ1-2; D not certain. V lost 5 bases to trimming and J lost 6 bases, with 16 bases between them. The CDR3 is 14 amino acids. Germline values: CDR1 ENHRY, CDR2 SYGVKD. In nucleotides, the CDR3 is TGTGCCATCAGTCCTAAGGAGAGGGCCAATGGCTACACCTTC. Protein: CAISPKERANGYTF.

The V call is TRBV14, the J call TRBJ2-7; 7 nucleotides align to TRBD1. The CDR3 extends over 15 amino acids. CDR1 and CDR2 (germline): SGHDN, FVKESK. Unmatched junction bases numbered 6, after V lost 1 base and J lost 3 bases. CDR3: CASSQASGQFYEQYF. The CDR3 DNA follows: TGTGCCAGCAGCCAAGCCTCGGGACAGTTCTACGAGCAGTACTTC.

This chain joins TRBV19 and TRBJ1-6, with a possible D match to TRBD1 (5 bases). CDR3 length: 14 amino acids. Germline lookup yields CDR1 LNHDA and CDR2 SQIVND (reference sequence). Trimming cost V 2 bases and J 5 bases, with 7 bases left between them. CDR3 in DNA: TGTGCCAGTAGTATACAGGGTAATAATTCACCCCTCCACTTT. This encodes CASSIQGNNSPLHF.

The chain has TRBV5-1 and TRBJ1-6, with TRBD1 identical over 9 bases. Germline loops: CDR1 SGHRS, CDR2 YFSETQ. V was clipped by 4 bases and J by 2 bases; unmatched bases: 10. The CDR3 consists of 18 residues. The CDR3 DNA follows: TGCGCCAGCAGCCCAGGGGACAGGGATTGGGCCTATAATTCACCCCTCCACTTT. Protein: CASSPGDRDWAYNSPLHF. The whole variable domain, filled in from reference TRBV5-1 and TRBJ1-6, reads KAGVTQTPRYLIKTRGQQVTLSCSPISGHRSVSWYQQTPGQGLQFLFEYFSETQRNKGNFPGRFSGRQFSNSRSEMNVSTLELGDSALYLCASSPGDRDWAYNSPLHFGNGTRLTVT.

This chain joins TRBV7-2 and TRBJ2-1; TRBD2 might be the D (6 bases). CDR1 and CDR2 from the germline V gene are SGHTA and FQGNSA. V shed 5 bases and J shed 10 bases, with 12 bases lying between them. The CDR3 consists of 12 residues. The CDR3 nucleotides are TGTGCCAGCAGCCCTCGGAGGGAAGAGCAGTTCTTC. This translates into CASSPRREEQFF.

The chain employs TRBV30 and TRBJ1-1; 7 bases are shared with TRBD1. Unmatched junction bases numbered 11, after V lost 3 bases and J lost 4 bases. The CDR3 sequence is 15 residues long. CDR1 and CDR2 from the germline V gene are GTSNPN and SVGIG (reference sequence). The CDR3 is CAWSPTGRRVTEAFF. DNA for the CDR3: TGTGCCTGGAGCCCGACAGGGCGGCGTGTCACTGAAGCTTTCTTT.

The chain uses TRBV6-1 and TRBJ1-2; D gene unclear. Trimming pared 2 bases from V and 7 bases from J, leaving 11 bases between. CDR1 and CDR2 (germline): MNHNS, SASEGT. The CDR3 spans 13 residues. The DNA of the CDR3 is TGTGCCAGCAGTGAAAAGGCAGGCCTTGGCTACACCTTC. Translation: CASSEKAGLGYTF.

The chain combines TRBV19 with TRBJ1-3; 9 bases fit TRBD1. The CDR3 totals 14 residues. V shed 5 bases and J 2 bases; nucleotides not matched to a gene: 1. Germline V gives CDR1 LNHDA, CDR2 SQIVND (reference sequence). CDR3 coding DNA: TGTGCCAGTAGTCGACAGGGGGCTGGAAACACCATATATTTT. Translating it yields CASSRQGAGNTIYF.

The J gene is TRBJ1-4, the V gene TRBV2; TRBD1 might be the D (5 bases). V shed 3 bases and J shed 1 base, with 12 bases lying between them. The CDR3 is 16 amino acids. Per the germline V gene, CDR1 is SNHLY and CDR2 is FYNNEI. The CDR3 DNA is TGTGCCAGCAGTGAGGGAGGGGTGGGAACTAATGAAAAACTGTTTTTT. Translated, it gives CASSEGGVGTNEKLFF.

The V call is TRBV15, the J call TRBJ1-1; D remains unclear. Germline CDR1 LNHNV, CDR2 YYDKDF (reference sequence). There are 15 residues in the CDR3. V was shortened by 0 bases and J by 5 bases, with 13 bases between the two germline ends. As DNA, the CDR3 is TGTGCCACCAGCAGAGACGTTCCAGGCCGAACTGAAGCTTTCTTT. Its protein is CATSRDVPGRTEAFF.

V is TRBV2 and J is TRBJ1-5; D is uncertain. The CDR3 consists of 16 residues. Trimming shortened V by 5 bases and J by 3 bases, and 17 bases separated the two germline ends. Germline CDR1 SNHLY, CDR2 FYNNEI. The CDR3 region has the DNA TGTGCCAGCAGTCCGAGAGGGCAGAAGAACAATCAGCCCCAGCATTTT. It translates to CASSPRGQKNNQPQHF. The whole variable domain, remainder taken from reference TRBV2 and TRBJ1-5, is EPEVTQTPSHQVTQMGQEVILRCVPISNHLYFYWYRQILGQKVEFLVSFYNNEISEKSEIFDDQFSVERPDGSNFTLKIRSTKLEDSAMYFCASSPRGQKNNQPQHFGDGTRLSIL.

This clone occurred once. CDR3: CSASSLGTGGAGSYGYTF. For the CDR3, the DNA is TGCAGTGCTAGTAGTTTAGGGACAGGGGGCGCGGGGAGCTATGGCTACACCTTC. V and J are TRBV20-1 and TRBJ1-2; 12 bases are a match to TRBD1. Germline loops: CDR1 DFQATT, CDR2 SNEGSKA (reference sequence). CDR3 length: 18 residues. The ends lost 3 bases at V and 4 bases at J; junction bases unmatched: 15.

The V gene is TRBV9, the J gene TRBJ1-6; D perhaps matches TRBD1 (6 bases). Trimming pared 4 bases from V and 10 bases from J, leaving 21 bases between. CDR1 is SGDLS, CDR2 YYNGEE, per germline. CDR3 length equals 16 residues. CDR3 residues: CASSRGGTGISSPLHF. In nucleotides, the CDR3 is TGTGCCAGCAGCCGGGGGGGAACAGGGATTAGCTCACCCCTCCACTTT.

This chain joins TRBV19 and TRBJ1-1, with 8 positions matching TRBD1. J lost 6 bases, V lost 3 bases, and 6 bases had no gene match. The germline V gene encodes CDR1 LNHDA and CDR2 SQIVND (reference sequence). This CDR3 is built from 14 residues. The CDR3 loop reads CASSMDRERAEAFF. CDR3 DNA sequence: TGTGCCAGTAGTATGGACAGGGAGAGGGCTGAAGCTTTCTTT.

The chain links TRBV5-1 to TRBJ2-1, with 8 bases aligning to TRBD1. V lost 0 bases and J lost 8; bases outside the gene matches: 7. Germline-derived CDR1 and CDR2 are SGHRS and YFSETQ. The CDR3 has 15 residues. CDR3 region: CASSLGVQGADEQFF. The CDR3 DNA is TGCGCCAGCAGCTTGGGGGTCCAGGGGGCGGATGAGCAGTTCTTC.